One and the same sample provided the 19 T cell receptor beta chains below, sequenced in a study of blood T cell repertoires in COVID-19. Sequenced by immunoSEQ multiplex PCR; TCRdb stores in-frame clones only, minus some. The sample lists about 160,000 clones, about nine tenths occurring once. Sequenced input: peripheral blood. The receptors were gathered from a woman between 55 and 75 years old with active or convalescent COVID-19.

The chain uses TRBV19 and TRBJ1-1, with no clear D. The ends were cut back, 7 bases at V and 2 bases at J, with 14 bases in the middle. CDR1 and CDR2 (germline): LNHDA, SQIVND (reference sequence). The CDR3 covers 14 residues. CDR3 bases: TGTGCCAGTAAGCGGACCAATTTTAACACTGAAGCTTTCTTT. It codes for CASKRTNFNTEAFF.

This sequence joins TRBV6-5 and TRBJ2-5; 7 positions agree with TRBD2. The CDR3 sequence is 14 residues long. The germline CDR1 and CDR2 sequences are MNHEY and SVGAGI. With V trimmed by 5 bases and J by 4 bases, 7 bases remained unmatched. The CDR3 DNA reads as TGTGCCAGCAGTCCAACACTAGCGACAGAGACCCAGTACTTC. Translation: CASSPTLATETQYF.

The V call is TRBV5-5, the J call TRBJ1-4, with TRBD1 matching 8 bases. V shed 1 base, J shed 16 bases, and the junction held 12 bases outside the gene matches. Germline CDR1 SGHKS, CDR2 YYEKEE (reference sequence). CDR3 size: 14 residues. The CDR3 DNA sequence: TGTGCCAGCAGCTTGCCTCGGGTGGACAGGGTCGAGTTTTTT. Amino acid sequence: CASSLPRVDRVEFF.

The chain links TRBV11-2 to TRBJ2-7, with 9 bases matching TRBD1. V was pared by 3 bases and J by 2 bases, with 8 bases of the junction left unmatched. The CDR3 has 16 amino acids. CDR1 is SGHAT and CDR2 is FQNNGV in the germline V gene. The CDR3, as DNA: TGTGCCAGCAGCTTGGAACAGGGGGCCAGACCCTACGAGCAGTACTTC. Its translation is CASSLEQGARPYEQYF.

This chain joins TRBV30 and TRBJ2-7; 7 nucleotides align to TRBD1. V lost 5 bases and J lost 2; bases outside the gene matches: 9. Germline V gene lookup returns CDR1 GTSNPN and CDR2 SVGIG (reference sequence). This CDR3 comprises 14 residues. CDR3 residues: CAWGYRGTAYEQYF. The CDR3 DNA sequence: TGTGCCTGGGGCTACAGGGGTACTGCCTACGAGCAGTACTTC.

Details on this clone: Other DNA sequences in the sample encode the same CDR3. V gene TRBV18 combines with J gene TRBJ1-2; TRBD1 agrees at 7 bases. Looked up from germline, CDR1 is KGHSH and CDR2 is LQKENI. The V gene end was trimmed by 2 bases and the J gene end by 0 bases; junction bases not matched to a gene: 0. The CDR3 extends over 14 amino acids. CDR3 sequence (DNA): TGTGCCAGCTCACCAGGGACAGCTAACTATGGCTACACCTTC. Its protein product is CASSPGTANYGYTF.

The chain combines TRBV6-5 with TRBJ1-1, with D hard to call. CDR1 and CDR2 from the germline V gene are MNHEY and SVGAGI. V dropped 0 bases and J dropped 4 bases, with 9 bases sitting between them. The CDR3 totals 14 residues. The CDR3 spells CASSYSSVGTEAFF. The CDR3 nucleotides read TGTGCCAGCAGTTACTCGTCAGTTGGCACTGAAGCTTTCTTT.

J is TRBJ1-1 and V is TRBV29-1; the D is unclear. V lost 4 bases to trimming and J lost 1 base, with 16 bases between them. Germline loops: CDR1 SQVTM, CDR2 ANQGSEA. The CDR3 runs to 15 residues. In DNA, the CDR3 is TGCAGCGTTGTGGTGCGGCGGGTAGAGAACACTGAAGCTTTCTTT. Protein: CSVVVRRVENTEAFF.

This chain joins TRBV5-1 and TRBJ2-2; 7 nucleotides align to TRBD1. V lost 4 bases and J lost 3; bases outside the gene matches: 3. This CDR3 spans 14 amino acids. Germline assignment: CDR1 SGHRS and CDR2 YFSETQ. The CDR3 DNA reads as TGCGCCAGCAGCGTAGGACAGGACACCGGGGAGCTGTTTTTT. Protein product: CASSVGQDTGELFF.

J is TRBJ1-1 and V is TRBV6-5; D unclear. Germline V gene data show CDR1 as MNHEY and CDR2 as SVGAGI. The CDR3 has 11 residues. Trimming shortened V by 6 bases and J by 4 bases, and 6 bases separated the two germline ends. The DNA for the CDR3 is TGTGCCAGCAGGCGGCGCACTGAAGCTTTCTTT. This sequence encodes CASRRRTEAFF.

This clone was seen just once. V is TRBV4-1 and J is TRBJ2-1; possibly TRBD2 for D (7 bases). Germline values: CDR1 MGHRA, CDR2 YSYEKL. Trimming removed 4 bases at V and 2 bases at J, with 12 bases between. The CDR3 is 15 residues long. CDR3 amino acids: CASSLGGGAYNEQFF. For the CDR3, the DNA is TGCGCCAGCAGCCTAGGAGGGGGGGCCTACAATGAGCAGTTCTTC.

This chain links TRBV18 with TRBJ2-3; 8 positions match TRBD1. J gave up 0 bases and V 6 bases, and 17 bases lay outside the gene matches. Germline V gene data show CDR1 as KGHSH and CDR2 as LQKENI. This CDR3 has 19 residues. This chain's CDR3 is CASSGAGTGYSSSTDTQYF. CDR3 DNA: TGTGCCAGCTCGGGGGCCGGGACAGGCTACTCCTCTAGCACAGATACGCAGTATTTT.

The CDR3 DNA is TGTGCCAGCAGATTGACAGGGGTGCCCTACGAGCAGTACTTC. Protein sequence: CASRLTGVPYEQYF. J is TRBJ2-7 and V is TRBV5-4; 8 bases agree with TRBD1. This CDR3 comprises 14 residues. Per the germline V gene, CDR1 is SGHNT and CDR2 is YYREEE (reference sequence). Germline trimming cut 5 bases from V and 2 bases from J; bases unmatched to any gene: 6.

This clone has more than one count but fewer than ten. This rearrangement joins TRBV4-3 to TRBJ1-6; the D is unclear. Germline CDR1 is LGHNA and CDR2 is YSLEER. The CDR3 extends over 15 amino acids. V was trimmed by 9 bases and J by 0 bases, leaving 12 bases between them. The DNA of the CDR3 is TGCGCCAGTGCACCCGGGAGCTCCTATAATTCACCCCTCCACTTT. Protein: CASAPGSSYNSPLHF.

This clone turned up a few times. The V call is TRBV4-3, the J call TRBJ1-5, with a possible D match to TRBD1 (6 bases). CDR3 length equals 15 residues. Looked up from germline, CDR1 is LGHNA and CDR2 is YSLEER. V was trimmed by 0 bases and J by 7 bases, leaving 13 bases between them. CDR3 residues: CASSQDRGNGQPQHF. The CDR3 bases are TGCGCCAGCAGCCAAGATAGGGGGAATGGGCAGCCCCAGCATTTT.

The chain carries TRBV27 and TRBJ2-5, with D possibly TRBD1 on 7 matching bases. CDR1 is MNHEY and CDR2 is SMNVEV in the germline V gene (reference sequence). The CDR3 sequence is 17 residues long. V shed 4 bases and J shed 2 bases, with 20 bases lying between them. The CDR3 spells CASSSASGGRGQETQYF. The CDR3 nucleotides are TGTGCCAGCAGTTCAGCCTCAGGGGGGCGCGGGCAAGAGACCCAGTACTTC.

The V call is TRBV4-1, the J call TRBJ2-5, with TRBD1 as a possible D gene (5 bases). V lost 4 bases and J lost 5, with 17 bases in between. CDR1 and CDR2 from the germline V gene are MGHRA and YSYEKL. This CDR3 is 15 amino acids long. DNA for the CDR3: TGCGCCAGCAGCCGGACGAAGGGGATCGGGGAGACCCAGTACTTC. It codes for CASSRTKGIGETQYF.

This chain connects TRBV6-1 to TRBJ2-5; 7 bases are shared with TRBD2. In germline, CDR1 is MNHNS, CDR2 SASEGT. The CDR3 extends over 16 amino acids. Trimming at V came to 1 base and at J to 7 bases, leaving 12 bases not matched to a gene. Written as DNA, the CDR3 is TGTGCCAGCAGTGAAGGGGGGGGTCTAGCGTGGGCGACCCAGTACTTC. Translation gives CASSEGGGLAWATQYF.

The rearrangement links TRBV29-1 to TRBJ1-3; D remains unclear. Germline values: CDR1 SQVTM, CDR2 ANQGSEA. The length of the CDR3 is 11 residues. Trimming took 7 bases from V and 2 from J, leaving 6 bases between them. The CDR3 spells CSAPAGNTIYF. As DNA, the CDR3 is TGCAGCGCACCGGCTGGAAACACCATATATTTT.